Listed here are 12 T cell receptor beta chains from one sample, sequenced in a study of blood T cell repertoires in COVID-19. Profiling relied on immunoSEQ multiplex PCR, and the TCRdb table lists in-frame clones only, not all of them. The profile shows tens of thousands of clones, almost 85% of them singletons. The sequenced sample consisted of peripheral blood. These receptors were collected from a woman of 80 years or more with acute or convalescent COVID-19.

The CDR3 sequence is CSASNQGNTGELFF. Written as DNA, the CDR3 is TGCAGTGCTAGTAACCAGGGAAACACCGGGGAGCTGTTTTTT. This chain joins TRBV20-1 and TRBJ2-2; D might be TRBD1 (5 bases). The ends were cut back, 3 bases at V and 2 bases at J, with 10 bases in the middle. CDR3 length: 14 residues. The germline CDR1 and CDR2 sequences are DFQATT and SNEGSKA (reference sequence).

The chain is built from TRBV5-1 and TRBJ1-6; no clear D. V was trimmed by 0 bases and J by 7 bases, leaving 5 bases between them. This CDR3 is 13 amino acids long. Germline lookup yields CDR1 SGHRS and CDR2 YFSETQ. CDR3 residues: CASSLDSNSPLHF. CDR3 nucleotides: TGCGCCAGCAGCTTGGACAGCAATTCACCCCTCCACTTT.

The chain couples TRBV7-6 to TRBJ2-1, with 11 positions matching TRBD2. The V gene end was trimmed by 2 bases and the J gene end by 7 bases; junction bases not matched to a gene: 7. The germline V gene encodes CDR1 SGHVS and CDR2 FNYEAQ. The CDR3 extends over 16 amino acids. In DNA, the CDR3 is TGTGCCAGCAGCTTACTGGTAGCGGGAGGGCCTAATGAGCAGTTCTTC. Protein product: CASSLLVAGGPNEQFF.

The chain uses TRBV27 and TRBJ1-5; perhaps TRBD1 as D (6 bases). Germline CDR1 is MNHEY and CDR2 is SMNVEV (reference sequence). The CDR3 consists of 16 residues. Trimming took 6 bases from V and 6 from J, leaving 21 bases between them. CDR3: CASRPLFTGIVQPQHF. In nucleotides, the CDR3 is TGTGCCAGCAGGCCACTTTTTACAGGGATAGTTCAGCCCCAGCATTTT.

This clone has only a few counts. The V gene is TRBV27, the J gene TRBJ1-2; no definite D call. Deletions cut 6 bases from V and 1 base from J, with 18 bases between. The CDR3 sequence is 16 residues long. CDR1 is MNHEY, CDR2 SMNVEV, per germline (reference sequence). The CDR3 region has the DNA TGTGCCAGCAGCCGTTCCCAGGCCACCTTTAACTATGGCTACACCTTC. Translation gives CASSRSQATFNYGYTF.

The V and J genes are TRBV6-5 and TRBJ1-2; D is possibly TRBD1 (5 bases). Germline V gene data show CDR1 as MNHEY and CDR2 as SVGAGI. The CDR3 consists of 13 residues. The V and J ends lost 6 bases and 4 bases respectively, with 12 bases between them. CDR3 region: CASRGRGGYGYTF. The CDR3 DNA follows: TGTGCCAGCAGGGGAAGGGGCGGCTATGGCTACACCTTC.

The CDR3 region is CASSVGQDPSREAFF. CDR3 coding DNA: TGTGCCAGCAGCGTAGGACAGGACCCGTCCCGGGAAGCTTTCTTT. This chain uses TRBV9 with TRBJ1-1; perhaps TRBD1 as D (6 bases). The germline V gene encodes CDR1 SGDLS and CDR2 YYNGEE. This CDR3 comprises 15 residues. The ends were cut back, 0 bases at V and 8 bases at J, with 17 bases in the middle.

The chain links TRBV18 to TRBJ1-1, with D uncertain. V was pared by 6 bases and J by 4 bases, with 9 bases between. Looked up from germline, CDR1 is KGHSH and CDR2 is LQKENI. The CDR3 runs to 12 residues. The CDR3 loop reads CASSPGSTEAFF. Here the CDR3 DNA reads TGTGCCAGCTCGCCCGGGTCCACTGAAGCTTTCTTT.

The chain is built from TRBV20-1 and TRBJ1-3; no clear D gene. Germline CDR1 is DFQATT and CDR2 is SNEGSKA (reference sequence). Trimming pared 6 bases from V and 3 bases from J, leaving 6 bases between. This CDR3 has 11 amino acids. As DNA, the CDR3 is TGCAGTGCAATATTTGGAAACACCATATATTTT. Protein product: CSAIFGNTIYF.

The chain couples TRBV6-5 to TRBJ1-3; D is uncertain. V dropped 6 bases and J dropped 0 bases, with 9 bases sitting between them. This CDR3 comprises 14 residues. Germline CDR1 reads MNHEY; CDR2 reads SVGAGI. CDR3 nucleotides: TGTGCCAGCAGAGCACCGCTCTCTGGAAACACCATATATTTT. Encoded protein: CASRAPLSGNTIYF.

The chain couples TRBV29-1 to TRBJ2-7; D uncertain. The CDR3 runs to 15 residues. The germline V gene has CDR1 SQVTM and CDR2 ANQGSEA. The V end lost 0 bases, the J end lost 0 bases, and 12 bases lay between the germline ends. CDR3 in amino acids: CSVEDAEPSSYEQYF. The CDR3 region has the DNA TGCAGCGTTGAAGATGCGGAGCCGAGCTCCTACGAGCAGTACTTC.

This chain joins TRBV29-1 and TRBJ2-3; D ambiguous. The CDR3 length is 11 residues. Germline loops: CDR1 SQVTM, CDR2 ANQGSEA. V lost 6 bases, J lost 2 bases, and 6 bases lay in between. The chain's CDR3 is CSVSFTDTQYF. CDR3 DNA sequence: TGCAGCGTATCTTTCACAGATACGCAGTATTTT.